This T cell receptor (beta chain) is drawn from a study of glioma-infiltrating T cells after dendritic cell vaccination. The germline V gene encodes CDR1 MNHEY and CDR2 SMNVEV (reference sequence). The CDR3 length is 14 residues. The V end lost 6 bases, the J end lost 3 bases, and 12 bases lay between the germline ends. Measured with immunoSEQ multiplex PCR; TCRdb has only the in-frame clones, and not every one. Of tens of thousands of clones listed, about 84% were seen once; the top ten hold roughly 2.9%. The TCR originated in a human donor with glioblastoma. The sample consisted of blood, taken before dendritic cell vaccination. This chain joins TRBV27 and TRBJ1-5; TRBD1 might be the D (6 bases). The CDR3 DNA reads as TGTGCCAGCAGGATACAGGGATCCAATCAGCCCCAGCATTTT. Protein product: CASRIQGSNQPQHF.